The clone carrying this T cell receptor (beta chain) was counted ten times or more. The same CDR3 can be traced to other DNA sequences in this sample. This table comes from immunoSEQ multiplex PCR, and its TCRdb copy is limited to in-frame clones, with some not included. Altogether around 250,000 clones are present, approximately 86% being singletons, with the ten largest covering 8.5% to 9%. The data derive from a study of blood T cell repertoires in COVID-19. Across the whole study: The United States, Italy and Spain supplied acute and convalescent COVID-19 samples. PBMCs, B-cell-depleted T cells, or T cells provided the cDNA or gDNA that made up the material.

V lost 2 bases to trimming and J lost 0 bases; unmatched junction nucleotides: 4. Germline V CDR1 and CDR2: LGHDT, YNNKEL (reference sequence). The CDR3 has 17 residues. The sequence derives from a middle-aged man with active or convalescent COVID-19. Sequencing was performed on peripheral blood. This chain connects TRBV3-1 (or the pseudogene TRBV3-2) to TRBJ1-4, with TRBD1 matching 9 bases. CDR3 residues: CASSQQTGGATNEKLFF. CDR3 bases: TGTGCCAGCAGCCAACAGACAGGGGGAGCAACTAATGAAAAACTGTTTTTT.